Listed below are T cell receptor beta chains from one sample, sequenced in a study of early T cells in non-severe SARS-CoV-2 infection. Using its own MiXCR run on the 5' RACE reads, TCRdb lists one record per CDR3 protein. The sample has almost 30,000 distinct CDR3 sequences, more than 5% seen once; the top ten hold 11%. The sequenced material came from whole blood. These receptors originate from an adult who was a healthcare worker with PCR-confirmed SARS-CoV-2 infection or an uninfected control (not recorded which). Each CDR3 is given with its conserved first and last residue. D genes are given only for firm matches. Rows may omit the clone size; those that give it use once, few, many or a size class.

abundance,j_gene,v_gene,d_gene,CDR3aa,CDR3nt
many,TRBJ2-3,TRBV6-4,TRBD1,CASSEGQGTDTQYF,TGTGCCAGCAGTGAGGGACAGGGCACAGATACGCAGTATTTT
many,TRBJ1-5,TRBV6-1,-,CASSPEVSNQPQHF,TGTGCCAGCAGTCCCGAGGTATCAAATCAGCCCCAGCATTTT
many,TRBJ2-7,TRBV27,-,CASSLRSRGYRDGDEQYF,TGTGCCAGCAGTTTACGTTCACGGGGCTACAGGGACGGAGACGAGCAGTACTTC
many,TRBJ1-5,TRBV10-3,-,CAISEGRGFQPQHF,TGTGCCATCAGTGAGGGTCGGGGGTTTCAGCCCCAGCATTTT
-,TRBJ2-7,TRBV7-7,-,CASSLGPAGTYEQYF,TGTGCCAGCAGCTTAGGGCCGGCAGGGACCTACGAGCAGTACTTC
many,TRBJ1-4,TRBV2,-,CASSNRGDLRGLFF,TGTGCCAGCAGCAATAGAGGGGATCTCCGGGGACTGTTTTTT
many,TRBJ2-3,TRBV12-3/TRBV12-4,-,CASSFQVGDTQYF,TGTGCCAGCAGTTTCCAGGTCGGCGATACGCAGTATTTT
-,TRBJ1-2,TRBV27,TRBD1,CASRDRIRGYTF,TGTGCCAGCAGGGACAGGATTCGTGGCTACACCTTC
few,TRBJ2-2,TRBV20-1,TRBD2,CSAGTSGTGELFF,TGCAGTGCGGGGACTAGCGGCACCGGGGAGCTGTTTTTT
-,TRBJ2-7,TRBV29-1,TRBD2,CSALTRTSSNEQYF,TGCAGCGCTTTGACGAGGACTAGCAGTAACGAGCAGTACTTC
few,TRBJ1-1,TRBV6-1,-,CASSVSGQDTEAFF,TGTGCCAGCAGTGTCTCAGGGCAGGACACTGAAGCTTTCTTT
-,TRBJ1-1,TRBV6-6,-,CASSHQAEAFF,TGTGCCAGCAGCCATCAAGCTGAAGCTTTCTTT
many,TRBJ2-5,TRBV15,TRBD1,CATSKGQGAKETQYF,TGTGCCACCAGCAAGGGACAGGGGGCGAAAGAGACCCAGTACTTC
few,TRBJ2-7,TRBV6-1,TRBD1,CASRRLPGQGIDEQYF,TGTGCCAGCAGACGCTTACCGGGACAGGGCATTGACGAGCAGTACTTC
few,TRBJ2-7,TRBV5-4,-,CASSLVGVESHEQYF,TGTGCCAGCAGCTTGGTGGGAGTAGAGTCCCACGAGCAGTACTTC
-,TRBJ2-5,TRBV7-2,-,CASSQDSRPETQYF,TGTGCCAGCAGCCAAGACAGCCGCCCGGAGACCCAGTACTTC
medium-sized,TRBJ1-1,TRBV20-1,-,CSAPRTVKLNTEAFF,TGCAGTGCTCCGCGGACGGTAAAGTTGAACACTGAAGCTTTCTTT
-,TRBJ2-7,TRBV6-2/TRBV6-3,-,CASSWTAYYEQYF,TGTGCCAGCAGTTGGACTGCCTACTACGAGCAGTACTTC
-,TRBJ2-7,TRBV5-1,TRBD1,CTSSDGQGLREQYF,TGCACCAGCAGCGACGGACAGGGCCTGAGAGAGCAGTACTTC
many,TRBJ2-3,TRBV28,TRBD1,CASSGQGSGTDTQYF,TGTGCCAGCAGTGGACAGGGTAGCGGCACAGATACGCAGTATTTT
-,TRBJ2-3,TRBV19,TRBD2,CASSAGEGSRLTDTQYF,TGTGCCAGTAGCGCCGGGGAGGGGAGCCGCCTCACAGATACGCAGTATTTT
-,TRBJ2-1,TRBV3-1,TRBD1,CASSPRDRGLEQFF,TGTGCCAGCAGCCCCCGGGACAGGGGGCTTGAGCAGTTCTTC
-,TRBJ1-3,TRBV11-2,-,CASSLESGAGNTIYF,TGTGCCAGCAGCTTAGAATCCGGGGCTGGAAACACCATATATTTT
many,TRBJ1-5,TRBV12-3/TRBV12-4,TRBD1,CASSRGRGRGQPQHF,TGTGCCAGCAGCCGAGGCAGGGGGCGAGGGCAGCCCCAGCATTTT
-,TRBJ1-5,TRBV21-1,-,CASSSLRFISVQPQHF,TGTGCCAGCAGCTCGCTGAGGTTTATTTCCGTCCAGCCCCAGCATTTT
many,TRBJ1-4,TRBV18,-,CASSPTGPEKLFF,TGTGCCAGCTCACCCACCGGGCCTGAAAAACTGTTTTTT
-,TRBJ2-7,TRBV6-2/TRBV6-3,TRBD2,CASRGLADSYEQYF,TGTGCCAGCAGGGGACTAGCGGACTCCTACGAGCAGTACTTC
many,TRBJ2-7,TRBV28,-,CASSISGNSYEQYF,TGTGCCAGCAGTATCTCCGGGAACTCCTACGAGCAGTACTTC